This T cell receptor beta chain was identified during a study of Ad26.COV2.S vaccination and SARS-CoV-2 variants. Trimming removed 4 bases from V and 6 bases from J, with 9 bases in between. The CDR3 runs 13 residues. Germline lookup yields CDR1 SNHLY and CDR2 FYNNEI. Treatment reported: about 20 received Ad26.COV2.S at low or high dose, single or two shots; about 5 received placebo; per-sample allocation not given. Sampling was done on day 63 after the first vaccine or placebo injection. SARS-CoV-2 spike from the Wuhan strain was encoded by the vaccine, an Ad26 vector. Assay: immunoSEQ multiplex PCR; the TCRdb copy retains only in-frame clones and omits some. Of under 300,000 clones detected, around nine tenths appear once; the ten largest clones hold 2.9%.

The chain is built from TRBV2 and TRBJ2-2; D may match TRBD1 or TRBD2 (5 bases each). The specimen comprised peripheral blood, sampled in a trial of Ad26.COV2.S vaccine versus placebo. The TCR was taken from a person between 18 and 60 years old who received the Ad26.COV2.S COVID-19 vaccine or a placebo. This CDR3 reads CASSAEGPGELFF. In DNA form, the CDR3 reads TGTGCCAGCAGTGCTGAGGGGCCCGGGGAGCTGTTTTTT.